This TCR beta chain was retrieved from a study of OX40 agonist ivuxolimab in advanced cancers. For the study at large: While on treatment, patients had intravenous ivuxolimab at 0.01 to 10 mg/kg every 2 weeks.

Points on this clone: Its antigen is as yet unknown.

The CDR3 contains 16 residues. Germline V gene sequence: CDR1 SGDLS, CDR2 YYNGEE. Trimming removed 4 bases from V and 0 bases from J, with 14 bases in between. General observations from the study: In a subset of nonresponders, normalized T-cell clonal expansion was also low. In the 0.1 to 3.0 mg/kg range, CD4+ and CD8+ blood T cells had expanded clonally by week 6.

The protocol was immunoSEQ multiplex PCR, while the TCRdb copy is restricted to in-frame clones and leaves out a portion. The table includes about 72,000 clones, over 70% detected once. Patients who had autoimmune disease history or got systemic immunosuppression were left out. V usage is TRBV9 and J usage is TRBJ1-3, with D perhaps TRBD1 (6 bases). The sample was CD4+ or CD8+ T cells sorted from blood, taken in a trial of the OX40 agonist ivuxolimab. This TCR was sampled from an adult with an advanced solid tumor such as melanoma, head and neck, liver or kidney cancer. CDR3 sequence (DNA): TGTGCCAGCAGCCCTAATACAGGGTTCTCTGGAAACACCATATATTTT. This encodes CASSPNTGFSGNTIYF.